Described below is a single T cell receptor beta chain sequence and its context. Its antigen remains unidentified. Base qualities are not provided; no much larger clone lies one nucleotide away. This sample stems from a study of CD8 T cells in Susac syndrome (dated by TCRdb to the late 2010s). In terms of the full investigation: The study used repertoire sequencing to test whether antigen drove CD8+ T cell activation and differentiation in Susac syndrome.

Broad study findings and their caveats: The number of individuals in the TCR sequencing and HLA analysis was acknowledged as relatively small.

Peripheral blood CD8+ and CD4+ T cells from healthy donors, Susac syndrome patients and multiple sclerosis patients were profiled by high-throughput TCR beta sequencing. The healthy donors served as controls matched for age and sex. CD8+ TEMRA cells were enriched by FACS, while bulk CD8+ and CD4+ T cells were purified by magnetic negative isolation. Blood was drawn into EDTA tubes, processed within 24 hours, and PBMCs were isolated by density gradient centrifugation. PBMCs intended for TCR sequencing were cryopreserved in liquid nitrogen and thawed later in a water bath at 37 degrees C. Purity of sorted or isolated CD4+, CD8+ and CD8+ TEMRA cells was at least 90%. Trimming takes 6 bases off V and 4 bases off J; junction bases not matched to a gene: 7. Taken from the germline V gene (reference sequence), the CDR1 and CDR2 loops are MNHEY and SMNVEV. The cysteine opens and the phenylalanine closes a CDR3 of 14 amino acids. The kept DNA is CDR3 alone, 42 bases in frame from the first base.

RNA was extracted using the RNeasy kit, and roughly 0.5 to 1 ug of the RNA was reverse transcribed with random hexamers. TCR beta CDR3 regions were amplified with the immunoSEQ multiplex PCR assay covering 54 Vbeta and 13 Jbeta segments. PCR amplification bias was corrected by using a synthetic template baseline for primer optimization and computational correction. As for how the authors treated the data: Reads were annotated to V, D and J genes according to IMGT and were analyzed with immunoSEQ Analyzer, with only productive sequences retained. To calculate clonality, Shannon entropy was normalized by log2 of the number of productive unique sequences and then subtracted from one. For each patient and control, public and private clones were evaluated within the 100 most prevalent clones. Clones were defined as Susac-specific if absent from the healthy and MS cohorts, from around 1,000 published viral clones and from other ImmuneACCESS disease sequences. Using fastp at Q25 and MiXCR, TCRdb reprocessed the public reads and kept productive beta chains. Here each entry gathers all rows of one CDR3 protein and keeps the most common genes and DNA. The V and J calls and clone size are TCRdb's, not the authors'. Present in this sample are 110,000 or so distinct CDR3 sequences, 85% to 95% of which were seen just once. The top ten constitute about 0.089% of the sample.

The specimen was CD4+ T cells from PBMCs. The TCR was taken from a human donor in good health. The chain employs TRBV27 and TRBJ2-3; 7 of the junction bases match TRBD1. The CDR3 reads as follows: CASRAVQGADTQYF. The DNA sequence is given as TGTGCCAGCAGGGCGGTCCAGGGGGCAGATACGCAGTATTTT.